This TCR beta chain was found in a study of blood T cells in healthy people across ages. Whole-study results and caveats: Bulk PBMC profiling left naive and antigen-experienced comparisons inconclusive.

Next came a second PCR, run for roughly 6 to 11 cycles, which used a sample-barcoded 5' primer along with a J-beta primer mix. TCRdb re-derived calls from the 5' RACE reads in MiXCR, one entry per CDR3 protein. This table holds approximately 810,000 distinct CDR3 sequences, 29% found once. Germline V gene lookup returns CDR1 SNHLY and CDR2 FYNNEI. The CDR3 consists of 13 residues. As for this clonotype: What it recognizes is unknown. The junction differs from germline at one of its ends, possibly a read error.

Sequencing input: blood. V and J are TRBV2 and TRBJ1-2; D not certain. The source is a woman aged 80 or older in good health. Written as DNA, the CDR3 is TGTGCCGGCAGTCTTCTGGGGAACTATGGCTACACCTTC. This translates into CAGSLLGNYGYTF.